This T cell receptor (beta chain) is drawn from a study of T cells after yellow fever vaccination. Study-level information: Fractions of limited cellularity were prepared by means of SMART-Seq v4 Ultra Low Input.

Broader study findings: The study noted that FACS-sorted repertoires could contain abundant clonotypes contaminating from the bulk population. Researchers noted that a small share of clonotypes showed up in both CD4 and CD8 compartments.

TCRdb recomputed calls from the 5' RACE reads with MiXCR, one row per CDR3 protein. Of around 110,000 distinct CDR3 sequences listed, approximately 8.4% are singletons. This clonotype showed up just a few times. Its antigen remains unknown. The CDR3 contains 17 residues. V lost 0 bases, J lost 6 bases, and 20 bases lay in between. CDR1 and CDR2 (germline): DFQATT, SNEGSKA (reference sequence). The sequence was obtained from a young man who received the YFV17D yellow fever vaccine. The source material was CD8+ T cells sorted from PBMCs, sampled 45 days after the yellow fever booster vaccination. The V gene is TRBV20-1, the J gene TRBJ2-2; TRBD2 might be the D (5 bases). The DNA for the CDR3 is TGCAGTGCTAGAGATAGGATTCATAGGGCCGGGGCCGGGGAGCTGTTTTTT. This encodes CSARDRIHRAGAGELFF.